Sequencing of this TCR beta chain was carried out in a study of shared T cell receptors in the human thymus. V shed 0 bases and J shed 0 bases, with 27 bases lying between them. This CDR3 spans 22 amino acids. Germline values: CDR1 SNHLY, CDR2 FYNNEI. Data came from immunoSEQ multiplex PCR; TCRdb stores just in-frame clones and leaves some out. Among under 450,000 clones listed, roughly 94% were seen once. The J gene is TRBJ2-1, the V gene TRBV2, with a tentative D call TRBD2 (6 bases). Input material: thymocytes. The origin of this receptor is a human donor. CDR3 region: CASSEAPPTWRDLSPSYNEQFF. CDR3 nucleotide sequence: TGTGCCAGCAGTGAAGCGCCCCCGACCTGGCGGGACCTTTCCCCCTCCTACAATGAGCAGTTCTTC.